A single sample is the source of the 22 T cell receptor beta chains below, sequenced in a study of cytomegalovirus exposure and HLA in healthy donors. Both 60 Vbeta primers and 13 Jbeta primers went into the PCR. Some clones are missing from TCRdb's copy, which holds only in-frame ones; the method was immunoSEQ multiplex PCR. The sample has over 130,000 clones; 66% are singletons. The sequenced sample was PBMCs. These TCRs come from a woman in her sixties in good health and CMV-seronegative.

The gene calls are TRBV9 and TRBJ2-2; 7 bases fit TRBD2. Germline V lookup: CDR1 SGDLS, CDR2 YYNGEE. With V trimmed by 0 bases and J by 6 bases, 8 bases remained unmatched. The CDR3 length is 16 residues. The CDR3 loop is CASSVAGGPSAGELFF. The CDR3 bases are TGTGCCAGCAGCGTAGCGGGAGGACCTTCCGCCGGGGAGCTGTTTTTT.

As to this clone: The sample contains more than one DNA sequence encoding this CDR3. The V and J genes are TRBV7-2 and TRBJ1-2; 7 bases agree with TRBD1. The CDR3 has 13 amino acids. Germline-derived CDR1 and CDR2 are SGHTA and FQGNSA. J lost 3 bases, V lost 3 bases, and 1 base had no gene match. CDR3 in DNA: TGTGCCAGCAGCTTGGGGACAGACTATGGCTACACCTTC. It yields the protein CASSLGTDYGYTF.

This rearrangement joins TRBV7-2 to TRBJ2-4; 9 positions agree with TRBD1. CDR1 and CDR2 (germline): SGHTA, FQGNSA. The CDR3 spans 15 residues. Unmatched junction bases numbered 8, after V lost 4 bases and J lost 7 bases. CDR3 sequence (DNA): TGTGCCAGCAGCTCGGGACAGGGTGAGGTTAACATTCAGTACTTC. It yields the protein CASSSGQGEVNIQYF.

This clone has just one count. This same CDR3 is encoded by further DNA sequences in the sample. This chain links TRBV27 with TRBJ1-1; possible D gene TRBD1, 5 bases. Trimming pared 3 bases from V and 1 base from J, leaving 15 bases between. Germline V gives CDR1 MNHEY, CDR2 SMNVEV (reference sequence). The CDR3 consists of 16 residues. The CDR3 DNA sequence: TGTGCCAGCAGTTTCATAAGGGCGGGGGAGAACACTGAAGCTTTCTTT. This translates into CASSFIRAGENTEAFF.

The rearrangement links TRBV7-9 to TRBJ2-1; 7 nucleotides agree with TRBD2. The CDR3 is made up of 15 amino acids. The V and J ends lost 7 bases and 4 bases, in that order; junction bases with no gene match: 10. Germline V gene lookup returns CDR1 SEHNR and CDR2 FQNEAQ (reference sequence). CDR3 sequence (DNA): TGTGCCAGCACCCCCCCAGGGAGGGTTTACAATGAGCAGTTCTTC. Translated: CASTPPGRVYNEQFF. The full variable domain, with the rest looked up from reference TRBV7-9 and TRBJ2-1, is DTGVSQNPRHKITKRGQNVTFRCDPISEHNRLYWYRQTLGQGPEFLTYFQNEAQLEKSRLLSDRFSAERPKGSFSTLEIQRTEQGDSAMYLCASTPPGRVYNEQFFGPGTRLTVL.

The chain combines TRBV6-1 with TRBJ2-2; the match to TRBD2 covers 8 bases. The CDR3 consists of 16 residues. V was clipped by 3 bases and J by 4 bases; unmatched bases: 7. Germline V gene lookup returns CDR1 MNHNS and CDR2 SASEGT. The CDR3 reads CASSEEGSGATGELFF. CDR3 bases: TGTGCCAGCAGTGAGGAGGGTAGCGGGGCCACCGGGGAGCTGTTTTTT.

CDR3 DNA sequence: TGTGCCAGCAGTTACTCCGGGGGTGGGGATACGCAGTATTTT. Translated: CASSYSGGGDTQYF. This chain connects TRBV6-6 to TRBJ2-3; a weak D match, TRBD2 (6 bases). CDR3 length: 14 residues. The ends were cut back, 0 bases at V and 6 bases at J, with 10 bases in the middle. From germline, CDR1 is MNHNY and CDR2 SVGAGI (reference sequence).

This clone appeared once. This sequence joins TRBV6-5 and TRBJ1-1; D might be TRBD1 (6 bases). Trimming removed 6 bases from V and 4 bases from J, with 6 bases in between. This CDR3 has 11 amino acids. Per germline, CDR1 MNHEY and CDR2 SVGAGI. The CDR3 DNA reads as TGTGCCAGCAGGGACAGCACTGAAGCTTTCTTT. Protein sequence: CASRDSTEAFF.

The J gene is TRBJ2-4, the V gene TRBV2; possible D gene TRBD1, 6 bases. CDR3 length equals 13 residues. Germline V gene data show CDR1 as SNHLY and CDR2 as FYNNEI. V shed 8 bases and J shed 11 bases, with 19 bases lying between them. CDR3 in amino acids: CASFRAGEGVQYF. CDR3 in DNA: TGTGCCAGCTTCCGGGCAGGGGAAGGAGTTCAGTACTTC.

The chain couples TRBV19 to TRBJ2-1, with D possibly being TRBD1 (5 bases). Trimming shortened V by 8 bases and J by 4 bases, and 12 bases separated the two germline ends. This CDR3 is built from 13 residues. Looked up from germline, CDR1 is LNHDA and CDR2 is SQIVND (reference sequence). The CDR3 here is CASSARGYNEQFF. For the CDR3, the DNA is TGTGCCAGTTCTGCAAGGGGTTACAATGAGCAGTTCTTC. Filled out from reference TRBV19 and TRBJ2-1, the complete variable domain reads DGGITQSPKYLFRKEGQNVTLSCEQNLNHDAMYWYRQDPGQGLRLIYYSQIVNDFQKGDIAEGYSVSREKKESFPLTVTSAQKNPTAFYLCASSARGYNEQFFGPGTRLTVL.

The CDR3 coding sequence is TGTGCCAGCAGTTACGGACAGGCCTATGGCTACACCTTC. Its translation is CASSYGQAYGYTF. This chain uses TRBV6-5 with TRBJ1-2; 7 bases are a match to TRBD1. This CDR3 comprises 13 residues. Looked up from germline, CDR1 is MNHEY and CDR2 is SVGAGI. J gave up 4 bases and V 2 bases, and 1 base lay outside the gene matches.

CDR3 bases: TGTGCCAGCAGCTTGGTAGCGGGGAACACCGGGGAGCTGTTTTTT. It is translated as CASSLVAGNTGELFF. The chain carries TRBV5-6 and TRBJ2-2; 7 bases map to TRBD2. Unmatched junction bases numbered 0, after V lost 0 bases and J lost 1 base. Germline loops: CDR1 SGHDT, CDR2 YYEEEE. There are 15 residues in the CDR3.

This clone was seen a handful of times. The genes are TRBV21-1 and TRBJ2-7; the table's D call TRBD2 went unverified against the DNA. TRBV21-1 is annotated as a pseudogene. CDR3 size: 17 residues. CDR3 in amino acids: CASSKTGARGYTYEQYF. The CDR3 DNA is TGTGCCAGCAGCAAGACCGGAGCTCGGGGGTATACCTACGAGCAGTACTTC.

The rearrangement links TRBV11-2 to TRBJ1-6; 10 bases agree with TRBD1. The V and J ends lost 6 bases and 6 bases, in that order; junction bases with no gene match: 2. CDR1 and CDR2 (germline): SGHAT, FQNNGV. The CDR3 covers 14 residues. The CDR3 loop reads CASRRDRGNSPLHF. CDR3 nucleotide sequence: TGTGCCAGCAGGCGGGACAGGGGTAATTCACCCCTCCACTTT. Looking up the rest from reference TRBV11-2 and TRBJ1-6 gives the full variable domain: EAGVAQSPRYKIIEKRQSVAFWCNPISGHATLYWYQQILGQGPKLLIQFQNNGVVDDSQLPKDRFSAERLKGVDSTLKIQPAKLEDSAVYLCASRRDRGNSPLHFGNGTRLTVT.

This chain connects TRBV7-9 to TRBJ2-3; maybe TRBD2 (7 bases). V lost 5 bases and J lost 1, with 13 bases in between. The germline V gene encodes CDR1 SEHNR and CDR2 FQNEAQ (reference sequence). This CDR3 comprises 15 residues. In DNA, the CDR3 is TGTGCCAGCAGCCCGTGGGGGGGGCGCACAGATACGCAGTATTTT. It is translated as CASSPWGGRTDTQYF.

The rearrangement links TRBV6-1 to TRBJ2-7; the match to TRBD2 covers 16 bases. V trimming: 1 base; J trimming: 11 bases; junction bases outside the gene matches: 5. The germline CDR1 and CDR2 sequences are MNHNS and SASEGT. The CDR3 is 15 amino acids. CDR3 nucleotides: TGTGCCAGCAGTGAAGGGGGACTAGCGGGGGGGCTGGAGTACTTC. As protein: CASSEGGLAGGLEYF.

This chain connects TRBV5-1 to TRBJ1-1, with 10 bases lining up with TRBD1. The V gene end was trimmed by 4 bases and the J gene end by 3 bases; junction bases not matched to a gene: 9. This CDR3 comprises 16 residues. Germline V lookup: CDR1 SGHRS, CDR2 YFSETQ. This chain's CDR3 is CASSPLTGGYDTEAFF. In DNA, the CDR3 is TGCGCCAGCAGCCCCCTGACAGGGGGCTATGACACTGAAGCTTTCTTT.

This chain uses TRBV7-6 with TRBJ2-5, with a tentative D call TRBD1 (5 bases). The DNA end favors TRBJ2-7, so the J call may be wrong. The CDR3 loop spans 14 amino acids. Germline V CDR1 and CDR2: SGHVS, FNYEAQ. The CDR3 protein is CASSFSDTSYEQYF. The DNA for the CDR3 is TGTGCCAGCAGCTTCTCGGACACGAGCTACGAGCAGTACTTC.

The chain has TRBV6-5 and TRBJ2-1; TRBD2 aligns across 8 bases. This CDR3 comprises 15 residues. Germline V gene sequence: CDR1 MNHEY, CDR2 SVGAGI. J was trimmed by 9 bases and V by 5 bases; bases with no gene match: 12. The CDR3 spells CASSTSGTSRTEQFF. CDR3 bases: TGTGCCAGCAGTACCTCAGGGACTAGTAGGACTGAGCAGTTCTTC.

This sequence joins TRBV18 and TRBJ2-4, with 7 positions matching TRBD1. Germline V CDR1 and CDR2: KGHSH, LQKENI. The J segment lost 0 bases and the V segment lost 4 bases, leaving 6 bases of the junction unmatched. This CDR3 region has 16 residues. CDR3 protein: CASSLGQAQAKNIQYF. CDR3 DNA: TGTGCCAGCTCACTCGGACAGGCACAAGCCAAAAACATTCAGTACTTC.

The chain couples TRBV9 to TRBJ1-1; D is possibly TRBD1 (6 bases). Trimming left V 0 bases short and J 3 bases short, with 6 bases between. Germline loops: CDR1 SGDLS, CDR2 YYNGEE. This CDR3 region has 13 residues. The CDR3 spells CASSVAGDTEAFF. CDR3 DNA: TGTGCCAGCAGCGTAGCAGGGGACACTGAAGCTTTCTTT.

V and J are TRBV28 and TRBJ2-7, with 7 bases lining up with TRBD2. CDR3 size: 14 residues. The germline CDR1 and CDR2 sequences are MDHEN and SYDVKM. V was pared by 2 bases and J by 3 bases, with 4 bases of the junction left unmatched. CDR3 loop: CASSLAGVLYEQYF. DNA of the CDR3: TGTGCCAGCAGTTTAGCGGGAGTGCTCTACGAGCAGTACTTC.